Below are 17 T cell receptor beta chains sequenced from a single sample in a study of T cells in tumors after PD-1 blockade (dated by TCRdb to the late 2010s). Libraries came from the immunoSEQ multiplex PCR assay. What TCRdb holds here is the immuneACCESS table cut down to in-frame rearrangements. Part of the clones is not present; checked against another copy, under half of the missing clones reflect an unresolved V gene, and the others are unexplained. For this sample there are 45,000 or so clones; under 85% appear just once. 8% to 10% of the sample belongs to the ten largest clones. Sample: PBMCs, taken before anti-PD-1 therapy. These TCRs come from a human donor with advanced basal cell or squamous cell carcinoma (not recorded which).

V gene TRBV5-1 combines with J gene TRBJ1-1; maybe TRBD1 (5 bases). Trimming stripped 4 bases from V and 11 bases from J, with 15 bases between. The CDR3 spans 12 residues. Germline loops: CDR1 SGHRS, CDR2 YFSETQ. The CDR3 is CASSPAGDDAFF. The CDR3 nucleotides are TGCGCCAGCAGCCCGGCGGGGGATGACGCTTTCTTT.

The genes are TRBV13 and TRBJ1-2; 9 bases align to TRBD1. The ends lost 1 base at V and 8 bases at J; junction bases unmatched: 5. The V gene's germline CDR1 is PRHDT and CDR2 FYEKMQ (reference sequence). The CDR3 sequence is 14 residues long. The CDR3 loop reads CASSLVQGATGYTF. The CDR3 bases are TGTGCCAGCAGCTTAGTACAGGGGGCGACAGGCTACACCTTC.

The chain has TRBV6-1 and TRBJ2-7, with D hard to call. The CDR3 contains 13 residues. Between the trimmed V and J ends, which lost 2 bases and 3 bases, there was a span of 8 bases. The germline CDR1 and CDR2 sequences are MNHNS and SASEGT. The CDR3 nucleotides are TGTGCCAGCAGTGAACAGGTGTACTACGAGCAGTACTTC. Translating gives CASSEQVYYEQYF.

V usage is TRBV6-5 and J usage is TRBJ2-2, with TRBD1 matching over 7 bases. The CDR3 loop spans 14 amino acids. J lost 6 bases, V lost 6 bases, and 7 bases had no gene match. The germline CDR1 and CDR2 sequences are MNHEY and SVGAGI. CDR3 nucleotide sequence: TGTGCCAGCAGGAATCCAGGGGGTTCCGGGGAGCTGTTTTTT. It translates to CASRNPGGSGELFF.

The chain is built from TRBV3-1 (or the pseudogene TRBV3-2) and TRBJ1-6; D not resolved. V lost 5 bases to trimming and J lost 6 bases, with 14 bases between them. From germline, CDR1 is LGHDT and CDR2 YNNKEL (reference sequence). CDR3 length equals 15 residues. In nucleotides, the CDR3 is TGTGCCAGCAGCTACCGGGGTTCAAGTAATTCACCCCTCCACTTT. Its translation is CASSYRGSSNSPLHF.

The chain combines TRBV21-1 with TRBJ2-1; the table's D call, TRBD2, has no DNA check behind it. TRBV21-1 is recorded as a pseudogene. This CDR3 is 15 amino acids long. CDR3 DNA: TGTGCCAGCAGCGCAACTACCGGGACTAGCGGGAGGAGTTTCTTC. Its translation is CASSATTGTSGRSFF.

This chain uses TRBV21-1 with TRBJ2-2; the table assigns TRBD1, which was not confirmed against the DNA. TRBV21-1 is a pseudogene locus. CDR3 length equals 16 residues. The CDR3 DNA reads as TGTGCCAGCAGCGCAAAGGACAGCCTCAACACCGGGGAGCTGTTTTTT. As protein: CASSAKDSLNTGELFF.

This clone was picked up one time. V and J are TRBV7-8 and TRBJ2-7, with 9 bases that match TRBD1. This CDR3 spans 15 amino acids. Germline V lookup: CDR1 SGHVS, CDR2 FQNEAQ. The J segment lost 0 bases and the V segment lost 0 bases, leaving 0 bases of the junction unmatched. The CDR3 protein is CASSLATGGSYEQYF. The CDR3 DNA reads as TGTGCCAGCAGCTTAGCGACAGGGGGCTCCTACGAGCAGTACTTC.

CDR3 sequence: CASSGLAREQYF. The CDR3 DNA is TGTGCCAGCAGCGGACTAGCAAGGGAGCAGTACTTC. This chain uses TRBV2 with TRBJ2-7; TRBD2 matches 8 bases. Unmatched junction bases numbered 5, after V lost 6 bases and J lost 7 bases. The germline V gene has CDR1 SNHLY and CDR2 FYNNEI. The CDR3 loop spans 12 amino acids.

The chain is built from TRBV19 and TRBJ2-1; D unresolved. The CDR3 runs to 15 residues. CDR1 is LNHDA, CDR2 SQIVND, per germline (reference sequence). V was pared by 0 bases and J by 2 bases, with 8 bases between. CDR3 nucleotides: TGTGCCAGTAGTATAGATCTTCAGACCTACAATGAGCAGTTCTTC. Protein sequence: CASSIDLQTYNEQFF.

The V gene is TRBV13, the J gene TRBJ2-7; 13 bases are a match to TRBD2. V lost 5 bases to trimming and J lost 6 bases; unmatched junction nucleotides: 7. Germline loops: CDR1 PRHDT, CDR2 FYEKMQ (reference sequence). The CDR3 covers 15 residues. This chain's CDR3 is CASSIRLAGGVEQYF. The CDR3 bases are TGTGCCAGCAGCATCCGACTAGCGGGGGGCGTCGAGCAGTACTTC.

The J gene is TRBJ2-2, the V gene TRBV6-5; 7 nucleotides line up with TRBD2. V trimming: 7 bases; J trimming: 5 bases; junction bases outside the gene matches: 7. The CDR3 totals 14 residues. Per germline, CDR1 MNHEY and CDR2 SVGAGI. CDR3 sequence (DNA): TGTGCCAGCAATAGGGAGGGCCAAACCGGGGAGCTGTTTTTT. This codes for CASNREGQTGELFF.

The CDR3 sequence is CASSSGTGLSGANVLTF. For the CDR3, the DNA is TGTGCCAGCAGCTCCGGGACAGGGCTCTCTGGGGCCAACGTCCTGACTTTC. The chain links TRBV7-3 to TRBJ2-6, with 9 bases identical to TRBD1. The CDR3 runs 17 residues. With V trimmed by 4 bases and J by 0 bases, 4 bases remained unmatched. Germline V lookup: CDR1 SGHTA, CDR2 FQGTGA. Filled out from reference TRBV7-3 and TRBJ2-6, the complete variable domain reads GAGVSQTPSNKVTEKGKYVELRCDPISGHTALYWYRQSLGQGPEFLIYFQGTGAADDSGLPNDRFFAVRPEGSVSTLKIQRTERGDSAVYLCASSSGTGLSGANVLTFGAGSRLTVL.

The chain carries TRBV15 and TRBJ1-2; TRBD1 might be the D (5 bases). The CDR3 spans 15 residues. Trimming stripped 5 bases from V and 5 bases from J, with 18 bases between. Per germline, CDR1 LNHNV and CDR2 YYDKDF (reference sequence). The CDR3 protein is CATSHEGHGFYGYTF. The CDR3 region has the DNA TGTGCCACCAGCCATGAGGGGCACGGGTTTTATGGCTACACCTTC. The whole variable domain, remainder taken from reference TRBV15 and TRBJ1-2, is DAMVIQNPRYQVTQFGKPVTLSCSQTLNHNVMYWYQQKSSQAPKLLFHYYDKDFNNEADTPDNFQSRRPNTSFCFLDIRSPGLGDTAMYLCATSHEGHGFYGYTFGSGTRLTVV.

The rearrangement uses TRBV2 and TRBJ2-7; D might be TRBD1 (5 bases). Germline CDR1 SNHLY, CDR2 FYNNEI. The CDR3 contains 11 residues. The V end lost 8 bases, the J end lost 6 bases, and 11 bases lay between the germline ends. The CDR3 DNA sequence: TGTGCCAGCCGGGTGGGGCCCGAGCAGTACTTC. Translating it yields CASRVGPEQYF.

The gene calls are TRBV18 and TRBJ2-2, with D hard to call. Germline V gene sequence: CDR1 KGHSH, CDR2 LQKENI. V gave up 2 bases and J gave up 4 bases, with 14 bases separating them. The CDR3 extends over 16 amino acids. The chain's CDR3 is CASSPYRLETTGELFF. For the CDR3, the DNA is TGTGCCAGCTCACCATACCGGCTAGAGACCACCGGGGAGCTGTTTTTT.

This clone was observed a few times. The genes are TRBV5-1 and TRBJ2-1; either TRBD1 or TRBD2 may supply D (5 bases each). The CDR3 extends over 16 amino acids. Germline CDR1 SGHRS, CDR2 YFSETQ. Trimming took 4 bases from V and 6 from J, leaving 20 bases between them. CDR3 amino acids: CASSTDPGTGINEQFF. CDR3 coding DNA: TGCGCCAGCAGCACAGATCCCGGGACGGGAATCAATGAGCAGTTCTTC.